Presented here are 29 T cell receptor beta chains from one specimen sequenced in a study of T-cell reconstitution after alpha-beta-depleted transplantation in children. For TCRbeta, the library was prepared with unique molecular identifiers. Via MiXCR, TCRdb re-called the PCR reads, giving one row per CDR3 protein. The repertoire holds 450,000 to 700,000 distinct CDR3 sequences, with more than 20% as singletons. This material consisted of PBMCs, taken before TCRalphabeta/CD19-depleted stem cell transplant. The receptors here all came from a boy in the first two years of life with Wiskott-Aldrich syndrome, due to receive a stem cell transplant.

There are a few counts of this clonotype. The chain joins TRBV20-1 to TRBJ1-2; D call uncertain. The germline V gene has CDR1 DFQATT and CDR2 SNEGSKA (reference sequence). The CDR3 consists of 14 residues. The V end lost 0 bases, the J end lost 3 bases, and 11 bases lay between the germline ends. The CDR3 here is CSAREGRSHYGYTF. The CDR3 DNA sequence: TGCAGTGCTAGAGAGGGCCGGAGCCACTATGGCTACACCTTC.

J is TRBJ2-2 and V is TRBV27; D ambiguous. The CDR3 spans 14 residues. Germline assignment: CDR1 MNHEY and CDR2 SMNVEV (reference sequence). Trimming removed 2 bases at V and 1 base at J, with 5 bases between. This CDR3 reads CASSLMVNTGELFF. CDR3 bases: TGTGCCAGCAGTTTAATGGTGAACACCGGGGAGCTGTTTTTT.

CDR3 region: CSVGASGRDTQYF. As DNA, the CDR3 is TGCAGCGTTGGCGCTAGCGGGAGAGATACGCAGTATTTT. The genes are TRBV29-1 and TRBJ2-3; 10 nucleotides align to TRBD2. The CDR3 runs 13 residues. Looked up from germline, CDR1 is SQVTM and CDR2 is ANQGSEA. J was trimmed by 5 bases and V by 4 bases; bases with no gene match: 3.

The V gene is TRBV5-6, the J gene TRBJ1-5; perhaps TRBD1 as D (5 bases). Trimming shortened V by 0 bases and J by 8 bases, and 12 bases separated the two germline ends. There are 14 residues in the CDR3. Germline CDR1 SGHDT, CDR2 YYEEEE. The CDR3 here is CASSLGGTVKPQHF. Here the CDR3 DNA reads TGTGCCAGCAGCTTGGGGGGGACTGTGAAGCCCCAGCATTTT.

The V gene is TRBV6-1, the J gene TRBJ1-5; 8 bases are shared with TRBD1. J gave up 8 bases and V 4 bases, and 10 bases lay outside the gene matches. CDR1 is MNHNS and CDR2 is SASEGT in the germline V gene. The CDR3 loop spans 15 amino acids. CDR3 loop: CASSGDRQGFKPQHF. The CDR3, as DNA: TGTGCCAGCAGTGGGGATCGACAGGGGTTTAAGCCCCAGCATTTT.

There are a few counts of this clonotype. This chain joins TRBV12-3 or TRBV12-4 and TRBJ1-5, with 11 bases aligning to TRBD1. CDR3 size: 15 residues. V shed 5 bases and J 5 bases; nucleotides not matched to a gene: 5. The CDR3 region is CASSKGTGGDQPQHF. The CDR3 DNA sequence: TGTGCCAGCAGTAAGGGGACAGGGGGGGATCAGCCCCAGCATTTT.

CDR3 amino acids: CASSLLGGKLFF. The CDR3 DNA follows: TGTGCCAGCAGTTTATTGGGGGGAAAACTGTTTTTT. The rearrangement links TRBV28 to TRBJ1-4; possibly TRBD1 for D (5 bases). The CDR3 spans 12 residues. Germline V gives CDR1 MDHEN, CDR2 SYDVKM. Trimming stripped 1 base from V and 10 bases from J, with 7 bases between. The full variable domain, its missing parts supplied by reference TRBV28 and TRBJ1-4, is DVKVTQSSRYLVKRTGEKVFLECVQDMDHENMFWYRQDPGLGLRLIYFSYDVKMKEKGDIPEGYSVSREKKERFSLILESASTNQTSMYLCASSLLGGKLFFGSGTQLSVL.

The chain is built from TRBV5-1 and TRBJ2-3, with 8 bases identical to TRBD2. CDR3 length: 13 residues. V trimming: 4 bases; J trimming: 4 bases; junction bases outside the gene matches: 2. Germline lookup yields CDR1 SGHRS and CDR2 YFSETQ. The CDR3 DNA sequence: TGCGCCAGCAGCAGCGGGAGCGCAGATACGCAGTATTTT. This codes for CASSSGSADTQYF.

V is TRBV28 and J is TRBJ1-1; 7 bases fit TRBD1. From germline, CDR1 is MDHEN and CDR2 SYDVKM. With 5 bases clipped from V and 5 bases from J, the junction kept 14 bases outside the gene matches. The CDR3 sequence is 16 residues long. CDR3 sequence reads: CASSTLDRVKKTEAFF. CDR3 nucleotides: TGTGCCAGCAGTACCCTAGACAGGGTGAAGAAGACTGAAGCTTTCTTT.

DNA for the CDR3: TGCAGCGTTGTTTGGCTAGCGGGAGGCAGAGATGAGCAGTTCTTC. Its protein is CSVVWLAGGRDEQFF. The rearrangement uses TRBV29-1 and TRBJ2-1; TRBD2 aligns across 11 bases. Trimming at V came to 4 bases and at J to 8 bases, leaving 10 bases not matched to a gene. This CDR3 spans 15 amino acids. CDR1 and CDR2 (germline): SQVTM, ANQGSEA.

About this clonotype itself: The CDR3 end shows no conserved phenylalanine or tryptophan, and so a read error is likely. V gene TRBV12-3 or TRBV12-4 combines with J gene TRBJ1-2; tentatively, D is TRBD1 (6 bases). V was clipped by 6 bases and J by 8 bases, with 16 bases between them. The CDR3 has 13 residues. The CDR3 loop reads CASSPDTGKGYTL. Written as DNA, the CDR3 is TGTGCCAGCAGCCCAGACACAGGGAAAGGCTACACCTTA.

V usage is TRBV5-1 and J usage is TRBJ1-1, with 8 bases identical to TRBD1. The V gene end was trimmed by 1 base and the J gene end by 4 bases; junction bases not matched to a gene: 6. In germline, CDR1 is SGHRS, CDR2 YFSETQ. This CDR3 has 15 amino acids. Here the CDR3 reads CASSLYRGDGTEAFF. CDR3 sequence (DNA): TGCGCCAGCAGCTTGTACAGGGGGGATGGCACTGAAGCTTTCTTT.

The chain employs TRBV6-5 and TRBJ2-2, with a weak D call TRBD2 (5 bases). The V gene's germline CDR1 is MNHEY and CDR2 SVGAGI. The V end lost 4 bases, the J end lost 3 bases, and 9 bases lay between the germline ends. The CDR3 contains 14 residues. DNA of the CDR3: TGTGCCAGCAGTTTACTAGATTACACCGGGGAGCTGTTTTTT. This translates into CASSLLDYTGELFF.

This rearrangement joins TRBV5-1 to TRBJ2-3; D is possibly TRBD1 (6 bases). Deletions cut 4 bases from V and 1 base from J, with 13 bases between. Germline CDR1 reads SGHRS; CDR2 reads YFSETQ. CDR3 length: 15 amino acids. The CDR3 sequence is CASSPQGSRTDTQYF. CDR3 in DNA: TGCGCCAGCAGCCCACAGGGATCCCGCACAGATACGCAGTATTTT.

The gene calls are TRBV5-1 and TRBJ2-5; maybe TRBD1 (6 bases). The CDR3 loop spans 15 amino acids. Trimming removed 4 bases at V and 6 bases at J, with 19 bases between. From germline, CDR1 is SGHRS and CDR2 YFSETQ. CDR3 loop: CASSRGGANEKTQYF. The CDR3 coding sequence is TGCGCCAGCAGCCGAGGGGGAGCGAACGAAAAGACCCAGTACTTC.

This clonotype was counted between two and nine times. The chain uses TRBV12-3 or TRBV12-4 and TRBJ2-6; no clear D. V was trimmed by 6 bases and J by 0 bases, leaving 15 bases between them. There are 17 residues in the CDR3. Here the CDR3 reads CASSPIVGVSGANVLTF. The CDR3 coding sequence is TGTGCCAGCAGCCCGATTGTAGGAGTCTCTGGGGCCAACGTCCTGACTTTC.

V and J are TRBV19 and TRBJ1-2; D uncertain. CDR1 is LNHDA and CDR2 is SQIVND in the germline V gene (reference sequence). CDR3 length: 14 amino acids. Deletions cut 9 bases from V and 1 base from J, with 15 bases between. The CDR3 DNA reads TGTGCCAGCTCCCTAGGACTCGATAACTATGGCTACACCTTC. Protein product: CASSLGLDNYGYTF.

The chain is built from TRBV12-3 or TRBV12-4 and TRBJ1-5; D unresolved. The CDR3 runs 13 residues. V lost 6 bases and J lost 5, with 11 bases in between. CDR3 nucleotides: TGTGCCAGCAGCGGACGGAATTATCAGCCCCAGCATTTT. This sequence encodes CASSGRNYQPQHF.

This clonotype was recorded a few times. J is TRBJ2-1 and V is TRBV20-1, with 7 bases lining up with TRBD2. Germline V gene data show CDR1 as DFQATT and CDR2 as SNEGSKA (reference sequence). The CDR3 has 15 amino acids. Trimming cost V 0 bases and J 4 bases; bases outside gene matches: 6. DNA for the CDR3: TGCAGTGCTAGAGATCCTAGCGGACAATACAATGAGCAGTTCTTC. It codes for CSARDPSGQYNEQFF.

The CDR3 DNA reads TGTGCCAGCTCACCATTGGACAGGAAGACTGAAGCTTTCTTT. The encoded protein is CASSPLDRKTEAFF. V usage is TRBV18 and J usage is TRBJ1-1; 7 positions match TRBD1. CDR3 length equals 14 residues. V lost 2 bases to trimming and J lost 5 bases; unmatched junction nucleotides: 5. The germline V gene has CDR1 KGHSH and CDR2 LQKENI.

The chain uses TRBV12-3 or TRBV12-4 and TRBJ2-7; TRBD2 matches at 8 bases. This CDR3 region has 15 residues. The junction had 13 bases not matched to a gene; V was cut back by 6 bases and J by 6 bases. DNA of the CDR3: TGTGCCAGCAGGCAGGGACTAGTGGGAGTAACCGAGCAGTACTTC. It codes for CASRQGLVGVTEQYF.

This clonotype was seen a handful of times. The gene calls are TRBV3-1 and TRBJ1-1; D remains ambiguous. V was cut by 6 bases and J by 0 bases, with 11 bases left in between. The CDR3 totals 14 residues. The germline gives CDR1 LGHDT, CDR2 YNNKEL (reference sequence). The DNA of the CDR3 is TGTGCCAGCAGGGGCCCTTTTATGAACACTGAAGCTTTCTTT. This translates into CASRGPFMNTEAFF.

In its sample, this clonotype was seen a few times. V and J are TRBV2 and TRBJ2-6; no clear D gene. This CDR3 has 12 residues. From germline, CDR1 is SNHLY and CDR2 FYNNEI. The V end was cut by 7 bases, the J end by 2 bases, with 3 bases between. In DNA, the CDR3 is TGTGCCAGCAAGCCTGGGGCCAACGTCCTGACTTTC. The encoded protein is CASKPGANVLTF. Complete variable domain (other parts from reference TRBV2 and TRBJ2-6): EPEVTQTPSHQVTQMGQEVILRCVPISNHLYFYWYRQILGQKVEFLVSFYNNEISEKSEIFDDQFSVERPDGSNFTLKIRSTKLEDSAMYFCASKPGANVLTFGAGSRLTVL.

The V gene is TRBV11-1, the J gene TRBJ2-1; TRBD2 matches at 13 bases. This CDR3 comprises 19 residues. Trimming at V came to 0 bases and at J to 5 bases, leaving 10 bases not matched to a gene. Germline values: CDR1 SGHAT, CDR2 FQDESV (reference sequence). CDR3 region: CASSLAPGLAGYRNNEQFF. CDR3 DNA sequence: TGTGCCAGCAGCTTAGCACCGGGACTAGCGGGATATCGGAACAATGAGCAGTTCTTC.

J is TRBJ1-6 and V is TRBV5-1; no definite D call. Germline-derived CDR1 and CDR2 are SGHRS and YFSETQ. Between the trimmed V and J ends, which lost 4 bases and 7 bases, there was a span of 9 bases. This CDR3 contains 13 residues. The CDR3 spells CASSDQRNSPLHF. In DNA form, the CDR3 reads TGCGCCAGCAGCGATCAGCGGAATTCACCCCTCCACTTT.

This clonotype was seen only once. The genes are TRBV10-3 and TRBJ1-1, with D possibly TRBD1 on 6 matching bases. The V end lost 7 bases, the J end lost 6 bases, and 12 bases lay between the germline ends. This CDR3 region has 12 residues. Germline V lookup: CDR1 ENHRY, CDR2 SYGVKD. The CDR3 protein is CAITGWTAEAFF. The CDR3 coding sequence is TGTGCCATCACCGGATGGACAGCTGAAGCTTTCTTT.

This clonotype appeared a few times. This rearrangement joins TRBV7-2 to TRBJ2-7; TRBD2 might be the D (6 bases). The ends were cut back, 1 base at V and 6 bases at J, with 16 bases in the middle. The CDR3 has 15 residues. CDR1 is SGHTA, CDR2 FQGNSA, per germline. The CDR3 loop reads CASSLVGGRAVEQYF. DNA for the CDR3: TGTGCCAGCAGCTTAGTCGGGGGAAGGGCAGTCGAGCAGTACTTC.

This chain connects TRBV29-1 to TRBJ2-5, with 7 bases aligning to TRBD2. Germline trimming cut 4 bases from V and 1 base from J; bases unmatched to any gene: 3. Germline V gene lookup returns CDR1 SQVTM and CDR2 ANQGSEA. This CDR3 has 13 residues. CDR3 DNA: TGCAGCGTTGTGCGGGGGATCCAAGAGACCCAGTACTTC. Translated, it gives CSVVRGIQETQYF.

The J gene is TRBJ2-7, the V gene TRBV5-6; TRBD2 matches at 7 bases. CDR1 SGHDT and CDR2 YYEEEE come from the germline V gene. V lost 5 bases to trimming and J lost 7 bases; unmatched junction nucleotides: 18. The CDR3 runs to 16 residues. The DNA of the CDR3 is TGTGCCAGCAGTAGAAGAATCGGGACTAACGTAGGGGAGCAGTACTTC. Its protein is CASSRRIGTNVGEQYF.